A selection of T cell receptor beta chains follows, all from one sample in a study of cytomegalovirus exposure and HLA in healthy donors. The table came from immunoSEQ multiplex PCR; TCRdb's copy has only in-frame clones and leaves some out. The sample yields a few hundred thousand clones, over 70% seen once. Sequencing used PBMCs. The source of these receptors is a woman aged 25 to 39 in good health and CMV-seropositive. Each CDR3 is given with its conserved first and last residue. A D gene is named only where the DNA matches it firmly. Not all rows give a size; the values are once, few, many and, for expanded clones, a class.

CDR3aa | CDR3nt | abundance | j_gene | d_gene | v_gene
CASSHDRGNTYEQYF | TGTGCCAGCTCACACGACAGGGGAAATACCTACGAGCAGTACTTC | . | TRBJ2-7 | TRBD1 | TRBV18
CASSTGLETYEQYF | TGTGCCAGCAGCACTGGGTTGGAGACCTACGAGCAGTACTTC | . | TRBJ2-7 | . | TRBV28
CATSSTRRATNTGELFF | TGTGCCACCAGCTCGACTAGACGGGCTACGAACACCGGGGAGCTGTTTTTT | . | TRBJ2-2 | . | TRBV15
CAWSTPRGSYEQYF | TGTGCCTGGAGTACACCCCGCGGGTCCTACGAGCAGTACTTC | once | TRBJ2-7 | . | TRBV30
CASSRDLMNTGELFF | TGCGCCAGCAGCCGAGACTTAATGAACACCGGGGAGCTGTTTTTT | . | TRBJ2-2 | . | TRBV5-1
CASSLSPSEQYF | TGTGCCAGCAGCTTATCTCCCTCCGAGCAGTACTTC | . | TRBJ2-7 | . | TRBV11-3
CAWSASSYEQYF | TGTGCCTGGAGTGCAAGCTCCTACGAGCAGTACTTC | . | TRBJ2-7 | . | TRBV30
CASSSTSGDTDTQYF | TGTGCCAGCAGCTCAACTAGCGGGGACACAGATACGCAGTATTTT | . | TRBJ2-3 | TRBD2 | TRBV13
CASSEGVNTEAFF | TGCGCCAGCTCGGAGGGGGTGAACACTGAAGCTTTCTTT | . | TRBJ1-1 | . | TRBV10-2
CASSSGTGTMAGVVSYTF | TGTGCCAGCAGCAGTGGGACAGGTACTATGGCCGGGGTGGTCTCCTACACCTTC | . | TRBJ1-2 | TRBD1 | TRBV7-6
CASSLVTANTGELFF | TGTGCCAGCAGTTTAGTAACGGCGAACACCGGGGAGCTGTTTTTT | . | TRBJ2-2 | . | TRBV28
CASSERVMSEAFF | TGTGCCAGCAGTGAAAGGGTTATGAGTGAAGCTTTCTTT | . | TRBJ1-1 | . | TRBV25-1
CAWSPWQDYEQYF | TGTGCCTGGAGTCCCTGGCAGGACTACGAGCAGTACTTC | . | TRBJ2-7 | . | TRBV30
CASGRDHGRGYTF | TGTGCCAGCGGACGTGACCATGGGCGCGGCTACACCTTC | . | TRBJ1-2 | . | TRBV28
CACGGNTIYF | TGTGCCTGCGGTGGAAACACCATATATTTT | . | TRBJ1-3 | . | TRBV30
CASSPKGYSGNTIYF | TGTGCCAGCAGTCCTAAGGGGTACTCTGGAAACACCATATATTTT | . | TRBJ1-3 | . | TRBV6-5
CASSLGGSPYEQYF | TGCGCCAGCAGCTTGGGAGGCAGCCCCTACGAGCAGTACTTC | . | TRBJ2-7 | . | TRBV5-1
CASSQARGVAYEQYF | TGTGCCAGCAGCCAGGCCAGAGGAGTAGCCTACGAGCAGTACTTC | . | TRBJ2-7 | . | TRBV4-2
CASAFAVPSTDTQYF | TGCGCCAGCGCGTTTGCGGTCCCTAGCACAGATACGCAGTATTTT | . | TRBJ2-3 | . | TRBV5-1
CASSPQGGGLYQPQHF | TGTGCCAGCTCACCGCAAGGTGGGGGCCTATATCAGCCCCAGCATTTT | . | TRBJ1-5 | . | TRBV18
CASRDPGRTNEKLFF | TGTGCCAGCAGGGACCCGGGGAGAACTAATGAAAAACTGTTTTTT | . | TRBJ1-4 | . | TRBV28
CASSYRQGAEAFF | TGTGCCAGCAGTTACCGACAGGGGGCTGAAGCTTTCTTT | . | TRBJ1-1 | TRBD1 | TRBV6-5
CASKRGAEEAFF | TGTGCCAGCAAGCGGGGGGCAGAAGAAGCTTTCTTT | . | TRBJ1-1 | . | TRBV6-5
CASAKEWTYGYTF | TGTGCCAGCGCCAAAGAATGGACCTATGGCTACACCTTC | . | TRBJ1-2 | . | TRBV7-9
CSGQGTGDSYGYTF | TGCAGCGGCCAAGGGACAGGGGATAGCTATGGCTACACCTTC | . | TRBJ1-2 | TRBD1 | TRBV29-1
CASSEDSHGYNEQFF | TGTGCCAGCAGCGAGGACAGCCACGGGTACAATGAGCAGTTCTTC | . | TRBJ2-1 | . | TRBV9
CASSVTGLSYASSGANVLTF | TGTGCCAGCAGCGTAACTGGCCTTTCGTACGCGAGCTCTGGGGCCAACGTCCTGACTTTC | . | TRBJ2-6 | . | TRBV9
CASSLRGGYRGETQYF | TGTGCCAGCAGCCTTAGAGGGGGCTACAGAGGAGAGACCCAGTACTTC | . | TRBJ2-5 | TRBD1 | TRBV9
CASSFMEREKYEQYF | TGTGCCAGCAGCTTCATGGAGCGGGAGAAGTACGAGCAGTACTTC | . | TRBJ2-7 | TRBD2 | TRBV4-2
CASSLGSGTFGTGELFF | TGTGCCAGCAGCTTAGGGTCCGGGACTTTCGGCACCGGGGAGCTGTTTTTT | . | TRBJ2-2 | . | TRBV11-3
CASSKGLAGAEDTQYF | TGTGCCAGCAGCAAAGGACTAGCGGGAGCAGAGGATACGCAGTATTTT | . | TRBJ2-3 | TRBD2 | TRBV13
CASSESGSFGSVVINEQFF | TGTGCCAGCAGTGAAAGCGGCAGTTTCGGGAGTGTGGTTATCAATGAGCAGTTCTTC | . | TRBJ2-1 | . | TRBV2
CASSVGGTDEQFF | TGTGCCAGCAGCGTAGGCGGGACCGATGAGCAGTTCTTC | once | TRBJ2-1 | . | TRBV9
CASSSGQGYQETQYF | TGTGCCAGCAGCTCGGGACAGGGGTACCAAGAGACCCAGTACTTC | . | TRBJ2-5 | TRBD1 | TRBV13
CSVLHTEAFF | TGCAGCGTCCTTCACACTGAAGCTTTCTTT | few | TRBJ1-1 | . | TRBV29-1
CASSPRDRGGYTF | TGTGCCAGCTCACCAAGGGACAGGGGTGGCTACACCTTC | . | TRBJ1-2 | TRBD1 | TRBV18
CASRTGYQETQYF | TGTGCCAGCAGGACAGGGTACCAAGAGACCCAGTACTTC | few | TRBJ2-5 | TRBD1 | TRBV6-1
CAWSLGSGANVLTF | TGTGCCTGGAGTCTGGGGTCTGGGGCCAACGTCCTGACTTTC | . | TRBJ2-6 | . | TRBV30
CASSYKRDRVFGYTF | TGTGCCAGCAGTTATAAAAGGGACAGGGTCTTTGGCTACACCTTC | . | TRBJ1-2 | TRBD1 | TRBV27
CASGGLAGLVEQYF | TGTGCCAGCGGAGGACTAGCGGGACTGGTCGAGCAGTACTTC | . | TRBJ2-7 | TRBD2 | TRBV6-1
CASSPRQGDYGYTF | TGTGCCAGCAGTCCTCGACAGGGGGACTATGGCTACACCTTC | . | TRBJ1-2 | TRBD1 | TRBV27
CASSQLQGAYEAFF | TGTGCCAGCAGCCAACTGCAGGGGGCGTATGAAGCTTTCTTT | . | TRBJ1-1 | TRBD1 | TRBV4-2
CATRTGDATNEKLFF | TGTGCCACCAGGACAGGAGATGCAACTAATGAAAAACTGTTTTTT | . | TRBJ1-4 | TRBD1 | TRBV7-9
CASSLGGNEQFF | TGTGCCAGCAGTTTAGGAGGTAATGAGCAGTTCTTC | . | TRBJ2-1 | . | TRBV28
CASRRGGDDTEAFF | TGTGCCAGCCGAAGAGGGGGCGACGACACTGAAGCTTTCTTT | . | TRBJ1-1 | TRBD1 | TRBV6-1
CASSQGRGNTEAFF | TGTGCCAGCAGTCAAGGGAGGGGGAACACTGAAGCTTTCTTT | . | TRBJ1-1 | . | TRBV2
CAWGDRFSPQETQYF | TGTGCCTGGGGGGATAGGTTTTCCCCCCAAGAGACCCAGTACTTC | . | TRBJ2-5 | . | TRBV30
CASSARGGLGTEAFF | TGTGCCAGCAGCGCCCGCGGGGGGTTGGGCACTGAAGCTTTCTTT | . | TRBJ1-1 | . | TRBV6-1
CAGQCQAGSSYEQYF | TGTGCCGGCCAATGTCAGGCAGGGAGCTCCTACGAGCAGTACTTC | . | TRBJ2-7 | . | TRBV9
CASSFDRRANYGYTF | TGTGCCAGCAGCTTCGACAGGAGAGCTAACTATGGCTACACCTTC | . | TRBJ1-2 | . | TRBV7-2
CASSRRTGVGNTIYF | TGTGCCAGCAGCCGGAGGACAGGGGTTGGAAACACCATATATTTT | . | TRBJ1-3 | TRBD1 | TRBV6-5